Detailed here is one T cell receptor (beta chain). This clonotype was observed a single time. This clone's antigen is unknown. Per-nucleotide qualities are absent, and no much larger clonotype sits a single base away. Evidence from one read is weak. Libraries were built with PCR. DNA from cultured CD4+ T cells underwent TCR sequencing with the Oncomine TCR Beta short-read assay at the Johns Hopkins FTIC core. The QIAamp micro DNA kit was used to extract genomic DNA from the cultured CD4+ T cells. Oncomine TCR Beta libraries from cultured CD4+ T cells were pooled with unique dual indexes and sequenced on an Illumina iSeq 100. The authors' analysis ran thus. Non-productive sequences were filtered out, and CDR3s that did not start with C, did not end with F or W, or were shorter than 7 amino acids were discarded. Antigen-specific clonotypes were identified using the MANAFEST web application through comparison of peptide-stimulated wells with reference and other culture wells. An FDR below 0.05, an odds ratio above 5, and a productive frequency above 0.1% in at least two of three replicate wells were required for clones to be considered positive. A clonotype was classed as cross-reactive if the clonotype showed significant expansion both in SARS-CoV-2 spike wells and in at least one common cold coronavirus spike condition. Similarity between CDR3 sequences was evaluated in R version 3.6.1 using Levenshtein distances (stringdist) and unrooted phylogenetic trees (ape). The raw public data were reprocessed by TCRdb itself: fastp quality trimming at Q25, MiXCR clonotype calling, in-frame beta chains only. Identical CDR3 protein sequences are pooled into one entry, listed with their most common genes and DNA. For this entry, the V and J calls and clone size follow TCRdb and not the study's own pipeline. The sample table contains about 8,800 distinct CDR3 sequences; only one count was recorded for approximately 48% of them. 7% to 8% of the sample lies in the top ten.

From cysteine to phenylalanine, the CDR3 is 13 amino acids long. Just the 39-base CDR3 DNA is kept, in frame starting at base 1. At the junction V is shortened by 6 bases and J by 9 bases, with 17 bases in between. This sample stems from a study of vaccination and CD4 T cells after COVID-19 (dated by TCRdb to between 2021 and 2024). At the level of the whole study: SARS-CoV-2 positivity had been established in the convalescent patients by nasal swab PCR, and mild disease was recorded in several of these patients and severe disease in one. The convalescent cohort comprised six males and four females, including two Hispanic individuals, seven Caucasians, two Asians and one multiracial person. Participants got two doses of the Pfizer-BioNTech BNT162b2 vaccine (n=8) or two doses of the Moderna mRNA-1273 vaccine (n=2). Post-COVID blood samples were collected from convalescent patients a median of approximately 93 days after diagnosis, with a range of about 35 to 161 days. Post-vaccine blood samples were obtained a median of approximately 70 days after the second vaccine dose, with a range of about 13 to 241 days. Overlapping spike peptide pools from SARS-CoV-2 and from the common cold coronaviruses HCoV-NL63, HCoV-OC43 and HCoV-229E were used as culture stimuli. Control cultures received a CEFX viral epitope pool as the positive control, an HIV-1 Nef peptide pool as the negative control, or no peptide. In under twelve COVID-19 convalescent patients and 4 infection-naive healthy vaccine recipients, researchers compared the spike-specific CD4+ TCR repertoire from before mRNA vaccination with the repertoire from after.

Paper-wide results and their limitations: Nearly all vaccine-specific clones in convalescent patients (304 of 307) were mono-reactive for SARS-CoV-2 spike rather than cross-reactive with common cold coronaviruses. Relatively few convalescent patients were included in the study, and early timepoints after natural infection were not analyzed. Among the post-vaccine SARS-CoV-2-reactive clones in convalescent patients, a median roughly 85% showed up only after vaccination, which suggests vaccine-specific priming. Although the median number of SARS-CoV-2-reactive clonotypes went up from around 20 after infection to 35 to 40 after vaccination, the increase was not significant.

The treatment or condition label, read with the paper, signifies: roughly 10-day PBMC culture with coronavirus spike peptide pools or control peptides (ViraFEST assay). To expand antigen-specific T cells with peptide pools and then pick out the expanded clonotypes through TCR sequencing, the study relied on the ViraFEST assay. Positive SARS-CoV-2 PCR tests in the convalescent patients dated from March to December 2020, before Alpha, Beta and Delta variants emerged in the United States. PBMCs were cultured at 1.5 million to 2 million per well in IMDM supplemented with about 5% human AB serum and about 9.5 IU/ml IL-2, with 9.5 to 10 ug/ml peptide pools added. Half of the culture medium was replaced with fresh IL-2-containing medium on days 3 and 7. CD4+ T cells were isolated after around 9 days of culture through negative selection using the EasySep CD4+ T cell isolation kit. Ficoll-Paque Plus gradient centrifugation was used to isolate PBMCs from whole blood, and the isolated PBMCs were then either used fresh or cryopreserved at -140C. In general, triplicate wells were set up for every culture condition.

Sample: CD4+ T cells from blood, cultured in vitro. The chain joins TRBV12-3 or TRBV12-4 to TRBJ2-5, with TRBD1 as a weak D call on 5 bases. The receptor's source is a human donor who had recovered from COVID-19. The encoded CDR3 is CASSLGQARAQYF. The DNA sequence is as follows: TGTGCCAGCAGCCTGGGGCAGGCCAGGGCCCAGTACTTC.